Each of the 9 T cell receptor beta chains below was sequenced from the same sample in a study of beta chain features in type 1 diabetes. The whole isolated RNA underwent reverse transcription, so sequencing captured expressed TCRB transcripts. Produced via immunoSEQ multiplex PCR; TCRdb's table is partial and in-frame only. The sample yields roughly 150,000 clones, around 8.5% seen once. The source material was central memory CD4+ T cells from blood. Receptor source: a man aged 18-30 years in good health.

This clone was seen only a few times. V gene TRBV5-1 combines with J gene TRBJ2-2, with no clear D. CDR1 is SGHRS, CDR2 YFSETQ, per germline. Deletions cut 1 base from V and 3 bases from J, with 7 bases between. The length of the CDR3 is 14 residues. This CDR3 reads CASSLLQDTGELFF. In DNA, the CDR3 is TGCGCCAGCAGCTTGCTCCAGGACACCGGGGAGCTGTTTTTT.

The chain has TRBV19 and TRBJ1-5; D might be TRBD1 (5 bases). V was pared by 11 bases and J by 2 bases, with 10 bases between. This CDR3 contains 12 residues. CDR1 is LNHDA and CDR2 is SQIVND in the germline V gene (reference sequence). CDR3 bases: TGTGCCGCGGGGGGAGGCAATCAGCCCCAGCATTTT. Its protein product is CAAGGGNQPQHF.

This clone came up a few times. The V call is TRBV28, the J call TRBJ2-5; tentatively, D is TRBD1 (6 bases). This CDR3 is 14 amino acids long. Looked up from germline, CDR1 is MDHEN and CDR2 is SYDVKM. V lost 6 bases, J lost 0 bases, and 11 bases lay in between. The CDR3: CASRKGQNQETQYF. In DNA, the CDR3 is TGTGCCAGCAGAAAAGGACAGAACCAAGAGACCCAGTACTTC.

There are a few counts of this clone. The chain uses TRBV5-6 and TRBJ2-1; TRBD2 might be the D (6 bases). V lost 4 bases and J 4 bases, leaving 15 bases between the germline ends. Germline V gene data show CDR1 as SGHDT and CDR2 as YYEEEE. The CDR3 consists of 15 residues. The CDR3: CASSLVGGPYNEQFF. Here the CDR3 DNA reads TGTGCCAGCAGCCTGGTGGGGGGACCATACAATGAGCAGTTCTTC.

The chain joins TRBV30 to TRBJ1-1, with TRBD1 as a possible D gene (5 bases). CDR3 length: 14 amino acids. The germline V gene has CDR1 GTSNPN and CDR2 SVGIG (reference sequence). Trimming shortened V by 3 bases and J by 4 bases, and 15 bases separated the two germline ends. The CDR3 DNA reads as TGTGCCTGGAGACCCCCCACGGGGGTCACTGAAGCTTTCTTT. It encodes CAWRPPTGVTEAFF.

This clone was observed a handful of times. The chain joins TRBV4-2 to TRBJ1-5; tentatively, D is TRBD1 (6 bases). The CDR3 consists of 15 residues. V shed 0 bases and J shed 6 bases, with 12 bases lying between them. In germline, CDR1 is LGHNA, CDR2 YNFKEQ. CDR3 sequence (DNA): TGTGCCAGCAGCCAAGATTCAGGGGCCGGTCAGCCCCAGCATTTT. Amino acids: CASSQDSGAGQPQHF.

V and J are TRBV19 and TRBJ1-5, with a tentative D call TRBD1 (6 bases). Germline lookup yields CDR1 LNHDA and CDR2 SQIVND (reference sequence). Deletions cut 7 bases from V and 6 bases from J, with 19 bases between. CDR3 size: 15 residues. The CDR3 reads CASTSGDWGGQPQHF. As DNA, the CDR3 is TGTGCCAGTACCTCAGGGGATTGGGGGGGTCAGCCCCAGCATTTT.

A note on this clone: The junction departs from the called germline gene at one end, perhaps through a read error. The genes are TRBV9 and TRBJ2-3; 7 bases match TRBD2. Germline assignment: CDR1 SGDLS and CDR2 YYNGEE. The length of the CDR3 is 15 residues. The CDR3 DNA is TGTGCCAGCAGGGTAGGAACTAGCGGCACAGATACGCAGTATTTT. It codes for CASRVGTSGTDTQYF.

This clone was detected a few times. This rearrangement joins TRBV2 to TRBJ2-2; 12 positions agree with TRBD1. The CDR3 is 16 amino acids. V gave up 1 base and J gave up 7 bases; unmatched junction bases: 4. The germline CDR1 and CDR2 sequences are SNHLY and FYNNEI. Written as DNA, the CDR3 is TGTGCCAGCAGTGAAGGGGGACAGGGGGCCGGCGGGGAGCTGTTTTTT. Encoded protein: CASSEGGQGAGGELFF.